This T cell receptor beta chain was identified in a study of blood T cell repertoires in COVID-19. Sequenced by immunoSEQ multiplex PCR; TCRdb stores in-frame clones only, minus some. Counted here are roughly 130,000 clones, approximately 80% occurring once; the ten biggest clones make up 4% to 5%. This clonotype originated in a woman aged 70 to 79 with acute or convalescent COVID-19. The sequenced material came from peripheral blood.

For the CDR3, the DNA is TGTGCCAGCAGCTTAGTTGTCACAGGGGGACATGAGCAGTTCTTC. Its translation is CASSLVVTGGHEQFF. The gene calls are TRBV7-9 and TRBJ2-1, with 8 bases matching TRBD1. This CDR3 region has 15 residues. V was pared by 1 base and J by 8 bases, with 7 bases of the junction left unmatched. CDR1 is SEHNR and CDR2 is FQNEAQ in the germline V gene (reference sequence).